This TCR beta chain stems from a study of Graves' ophthalmopathy and Graves' hyperthyroidism (dated by TCRdb to the late 2010s). Regarding the study in general: Peripheral blood samples were taken at the time of initial diagnosis, before any treatment was given. To tell Graves' ophthalmopathy apart from Graves' hyperthyroidism, and to predict which patients would progress to ophthalmopathy, the study relied on TCR beta repertoire signatures. In total, some 140 blood samples were TCR-sequenced: around 42 ophthalmopathy, some 75 hyperthyroidism and 17 hyperthyroidism-to-ophthalmopathy patients. To explore V-J signatures distinguishing ophthalmopathy from hyperthyroidism, a discovery set of roughly 98 patients (fewer than 45 ophthalmopathy, roughly 60 stable hyperthyroidism) was enrolled. An independent validation cohort comprised some 19 hyperthyroidism patients and roughly 15 patients who later progressed from hyperthyroidism to ophthalmopathy. In more than five hyperthyroidism patients, the T-cell repertoires found in thyroid tissue were compared with those found in blood. Following sampling, methimazole starting at 30 mg daily was administered to hyperthyroidism patients, and high-dose intravenous methylprednisolone was administered to ophthalmopathy patients. The 95 to 100 discovery patients were randomly split 7:3 into training and test sets.

For repertoire sequencing, the TCR beta CDR3 regions were amplified from RNA transcripts. HTBI primers and the Qiagen OneStep RT-PCR kit were used in a first-round RT-PCR, which was followed by a second-round multiplex PCR, size selection and purification. Libraries were sequenced on an Illumina HiSeq2000 using paired-end 100 bp reads. Regarding the original processing steps: SOAPnuke was used for read processing, and reads with adapters, uncalled bases, a mean Phred below 15, or no exact constant-primer or identifier match were discarded. COPE v1.2.5 was used to merge high-quality paired reads. Unique nucleotide sequences were defined as clonotypes and aligned to IMGT TRB V, D and J references using MiTCR v1.1. Only V-J combinations with frequency above 0.0001 were analysed, covering 98% to 99.2% of repertoires. For each V-J combination, a TCR clonal expansion and chaos score was defined as the ratio of F50 clonal expansion to chaos observed in the TCRdist matrix. Welch's t-statistics and random forest were used to narrow the features down to more than 10 V-J combinations, which were then fed into a naive Bayes classifier. The similarity between thyroid and blood repertoires was quantified using the Morisita-Horn index. The raw public data were reprocessed by TCRdb itself: fastp quality trimming at Q25, MiXCR clonotype calling, in-frame beta chains only. Every distinct CDR3 protein forms one entry, paired with its most common genes and DNA. The V and J calls were determined by TCRdb, not by the authors. Within this sample are 400,000 to 500,000 distinct CDR3 sequences, with 20% to 25% of them counted one time only. The ten most abundant clones make up roughly 3% of the sample.

Hyperthyroidism was considered stable if no progression to ophthalmopathy occurred within 18 months of follow-up. Patients with hyperthyroidism were aged 18 to 65 years, had been newly diagnosed, and had a disease duration of less than 2 months. Patients with other autoimmune diseases, uncontrolled infections, pregnancy or lactation were excluded from the study. Clinical symptoms, serum thyroxine, TRAb, thyroid ultrasound and orbital computed tomography were used for diagnosis. PBMCs were isolated from 10 ml of fresh peripheral blood by Ficoll-Paque density gradient centrifugation. Trizol reagent was used to extract the total RNA, and its quality was then checked on an Agilent 2100 Bioanalyzer. Trimming removed 5 bases from V and 0 bases from J; the gene matches leave 6 bases unexplained. The CDR3 starts with the cysteine, ends with the phenylalanine, and has 15 residues. The read is trimmed to its CDR3 DNA, 45 bases read in frame from base 1. CDR1 MNHEY and CDR2 SMNVEV were looked up in the germline V gene (reference sequence).

Overall study outcomes, separate from this receptor: Most expanded thyroid clonotypes with a frequency above 0.001 also appeared in blood, which suggests that blood repertoires may reflect the immune response in the thyroid. In validation, the model predicted ophthalmopathy progression with more than 55% sensitivity and about 77% specificity; approximately 12 predicted patients were CT-confirmed with GO in a median of about 6.1 months. No statistical method was used to predetermine the sample size, and group allocation was not hidden from the investigators. In cross-validation, the 13-signature model distinguished ophthalmopathy from stable hyperthyroidism with less than 90% sensitivity and 81% to 82% specificity, while in the test set the corresponding values were about 80% and 75%.

This clonotype was counted ten times or more. The antigen this receptor binds is unknown. No base quality values were provided; no much bigger clone lies one nucleotide off. The specimen sequenced was peripheral blood. This chain is built from TRBV27 and TRBJ1-1, and 7 junctional nucleotides match TRBD1. The sequence was obtained from a woman aged 18-30 years with stable Graves' hyperthyroidism. Donor details come from another sample of the same person, matched by shared clones. The CDR3 region has the sequence CASSTYRGMNTEAFF. The DNA sequence reads TGTGCCAGCAGTACCTACAGGGGTATGAACACTGAAGCTTTCTTT.